The 26 T cell receptor beta chains presented below share a single source sample, sequenced in a study of T cells after yellow fever vaccination. A single record per CDR3 protein comes from TCRdb applying MiXCR to the 5' RACE reads. The top ten hold 13% to 15% of the sample, which has 510,000 or so distinct CDR3 sequences, about 19% seen once. The source was PBMCs, collected 15 days after the yellow fever booster vaccination. These receptor sequences come from a man aged 25-40 years who received the YFV17D yellow fever vaccine.

This clonotype has a handful of counts. The chain couples TRBV5-1 to TRBJ2-1, with D tentatively TRBD2 (7 bases). The germline V gene has CDR1 SGHRS and CDR2 YFSETQ. There are 17 residues in the CDR3. Trimming left V 0 bases short and J 5 bases short, with 18 bases between. CDR3 nucleotides: TGCGCCAGCAGCTTGGCCATGTTTGAGGGGGGGCACAATGAGCAGTTCTTC. Its translation is CASSLAMFEGGHNEQFF.

The chain combines TRBV7-6 with TRBJ2-7; 11 nucleotides align to TRBD1. This CDR3 comprises 16 residues. V trimming: 4 bases; J trimming: 4 bases; junction bases outside the gene matches: 9. Germline CDR1 SGHVS, CDR2 FNYEAQ. CDR3 DNA sequence: TGTGCCAGCAGCTACGACACCGGGACAGGGGGGTACGAGCAGTACTTC. Its protein product is CASSYDTGTGGYEQYF.

J is TRBJ1-6 and V is TRBV6-1; no clear D. The CDR3 has 14 amino acids. The ends were cut back, 7 bases at V and 10 bases at J, with 17 bases in the middle. Germline CDR1 and CDR2: MNHNS and SASEGT. CDR3 amino acids: CASMERSGRSPLHF. CDR3 in DNA: TGTGCCAGCATGGAGAGATCCGGCAGGTCACCCCTCCACTTT.

This clonotype was counted a few times. J is TRBJ1-5 and V is TRBV7-2; D might be TRBD1 (6 bases). V was trimmed by 5 bases and J by 1 base, leaving 12 bases between them. Germline-derived CDR1 and CDR2 are SGHTA and FQGNSA. The CDR3 is made up of 15 amino acids. CDR3 nucleotide sequence: TGTGCCAGCAGCCTCAACAGGGCCAGCAATCAGCCCCAGCATTTT. It yields the protein CASSLNRASNQPQHF.

This rearrangement joins TRBV4-3 to TRBJ2-1; D is perhaps TRBD2 (5 bases). This CDR3 region has 15 residues. The germline V gene has CDR1 LGHNA and CDR2 YSLEER. Trimming removed 0 bases from V and 1 base from J, with 7 bases in between. The CDR3 loop is CASSQDGNSYNEQFF. The CDR3 DNA follows: TGCGCCAGCAGCCAAGACGGGAATTCCTACAATGAGCAGTTCTTC.

This clonotype was seen only a few times. CDR3 sequence (DNA): TGCGCCAGCAGCCAAGTTAGCGGGGGGCTAACTGAAGCTTTCTTT. Amino acids: CASSQVSGGLTEAFF. The V call is TRBV4-1, the J call TRBJ1-1, with a possible D match to TRBD1 (6 bases). V gave up 1 base and J gave up 5 bases, with 14 bases separating them. CDR1 is MGHRA, CDR2 YSYEKL, per germline. This CDR3 comprises 15 residues.

The DNA of the CDR3 is TGTGCCAGCACCAAACTAGCGGGAGACACCGGGGAGCTGTTTTTT. Protein product: CASTKLAGDTGELFF. The chain links TRBV27 to TRBJ2-2; TRBD2 aligns across 11 bases. The length of the CDR3 is 15 residues. V dropped 7 bases and J dropped 3; count of bases not matched to a gene: 4. In germline, CDR1 is MNHEY, CDR2 SMNVEV (reference sequence).

This clonotype was observed a handful of times. The V call is TRBV14, the J call TRBJ2-3; the D gene is possibly TRBD2 (6 bases). This CDR3 region has 13 residues. The germline CDR1 and CDR2 sequences are SGHDN and FVKESK. Trimming took 4 bases from V and 6 from J, leaving 11 bases between them. The CDR3 loop reads CASSRDLRDTQYF. The CDR3 nucleotides are TGTGCCAGCAGCCGGGACTTGAGGGATACGCAGTATTTT.

The genes are TRBV4-2 and TRBJ2-3; 7 bases are a match to TRBD2. The CDR3 runs to 14 residues. The germline CDR1 and CDR2 sequences are LGHNA and YNFKEQ. Losses at the gene ends were 4 bases for V and 4 bases for J; bases not matched to a gene: 5. CDR3 in DNA: TGTGCCAGCAGCCTGTCTAGCGGTCCAGATACGCAGTATTTT. Its protein is CASSLSSGPDTQYF.

This clonotype was found a few times. The J gene is TRBJ2-1, the V gene TRBV3-1, with 7 bases matching TRBD2. This CDR3 is 14 amino acids long. After removal of 0 bases from V and 10 bases from J, the junction contained 6 bases not matched to a gene. Per the germline V gene, CDR1 is LGHDT and CDR2 is YNNKEL (reference sequence). Here the CDR3 reads CASSQEVGGSEQFF. CDR3 DNA: TGTGCCAGCAGCCAAGAGGTGGGGGGGTCAGAGCAGTTCTTC.

This clonotype appeared a single time. The J gene is TRBJ2-3, the V gene TRBV29-1; 8 bases fit TRBD2. This CDR3 spans 14 amino acids. V trimming: 8 bases; J trimming: 1 base; junction bases outside the gene matches: 8. The germline CDR1 and CDR2 sequences are SQVTM and ANQGSEA. CDR3 in DNA: TGCAGCCTTTGGGGAGCGGGAGGCACAGATACGCAGTATTTT. It specifies CSLWGAGGTDTQYF.

V usage is TRBV12-3 or TRBV12-4 and J usage is TRBJ2-4; 9 bases match TRBD2. The CDR3 has 14 amino acids. V was pared by 6 bases and J by 7 bases, with 7 bases of the junction left unmatched. CDR3 residues: CASRTGTSKNIQYF. CDR3 nucleotides: TGTGCCAGCAGGACCGGGACTAGCAAGAACATTCAGTACTTC.

This rearrangement joins TRBV7-9 to TRBJ2-3; TRBD1 matches at 8 bases. With 4 bases clipped from V and 6 bases from J, the junction kept 3 bases outside the gene matches. This CDR3 is 13 amino acids long. The germline gives CDR1 SEHNR, CDR2 FQNEAQ (reference sequence). This chain's CDR3 is CASSSDRGDTQYF. The CDR3 nucleotides are TGTGCCAGCAGCTCCGACAGGGGCGATACGCAGTATTTT.

V and J are TRBV19 and TRBJ1-1; the D gene is possibly TRBD1 (6 bases). Trimming took off 4 bases at V and 1 base at J, with 16 bases between the two ends. Germline CDR1 is LNHDA and CDR2 is SQIVND (reference sequence). The CDR3 runs 16 residues. CDR3 in DNA: TGTGCCAGTAGTAAGCCCCTGGCAGGGGAGAACACTGAAGCTTTCTTT. Residues: CASSKPLAGENTEAFF. The entire variable domain, with the rest obtained from reference TRBV19 and TRBJ1-1, is as follows: DGGITQSPKYLFRKEGQNVTLSCEQNLNHDAMYWYRQDPGQGLRLIYYSQIVNDFQKGDIAEGYSVSREKKESFPLTVTSAQKNPTAFYLCASSKPLAGENTEAFFGQGTRLTVV.

Here the CDR3 DNA reads TGTGCCAGCAGTTTAGCTCAGGTTCCTACCTACGAGCAGTACTTC. Its protein product is CASSLAQVPTYEQYF. The chain joins TRBV12-3 or TRBV12-4 to TRBJ2-7; D unclear. The length of the CDR3 is 15 residues. The V gene lost 0 bases and the J gene lost 2 bases, with 11 bases spanning the gap.

This clonotype was detected a few times. As DNA, the CDR3 is TGTGCCAGCAGCCCACCGGGGGGTAGCGGTAGCTACGAGCAGTACTTC. It is translated as CASSPPGGSGSYEQYF. J is TRBJ2-7 and V is TRBV7-2; 7 nucleotides match TRBD2. The CDR3 covers 16 residues. With 5 bases clipped from V and 3 bases from J, the junction kept 13 bases outside the gene matches. Per the germline V gene, CDR1 is SGHTA and CDR2 is FQGNSA.

The chain recombines TRBV5-6 with TRBJ2-7; D call uncertain. CDR1 and CDR2 (germline): SGHDT, YYEEEE. V was pared by 7 bases and J by 6 bases, with 11 bases between. CDR3 length equals 11 residues. The CDR3 region has the DNA TGTGCCAGCTACTGCCTCGTCGAGCAGTACTTC. Its protein product is CASYCLVEQYF. Together with reference TRBV5-6 and TRBJ2-7, the CDR3 gives the full variable domain: DAGVTQSPTHLIKTRGQQVTLRCSPKSGHDTVSWYQQALGQGPQFIFQYYEEEERQRGNFPDRFSGHQFPNYSSELNVNALLLGDSALYLCASYCLVEQYFGPGTRLTVT.

This clonotype was recorded many times. This chain connects TRBV20-1 to TRBJ2-7; 8 nucleotides align to TRBD2. Germline V gene lookup returns CDR1 DFQATT and CDR2 SNEGSKA (reference sequence). J gave up 4 bases and V 4 bases, and 3 bases lay outside the gene matches. The CDR3 sequence is 12 residues long. CDR3 residues: CSATGGRYEQYF. The CDR3 region has the DNA TGCAGTGCTACGGGGGGGAGATACGAGCAGTACTTC.

The rearrangement joins TRBV27 to TRBJ2-1; 8 bases align to TRBD2. Germline V gene sequence: CDR1 MNHEY, CDR2 SMNVEV (reference sequence). The V and J ends lost 4 bases and 7 bases, in that order; junction bases with no gene match: 6. CDR3 length: 14 amino acids. The DNA for the CDR3 is TGTGCCAGCAGTTCGCCGGGAGGGTGGAATGAGCAGTTCTTC. Its translation is CASSSPGGWNEQFF.

The rearrangement uses TRBV2 and TRBJ2-6, with D uncertain. Trimming stripped 3 bases from V and 2 bases from J, with 2 bases between. From germline, CDR1 is SNHLY and CDR2 FYNNEI. The CDR3 runs 13 residues. For the CDR3, the DNA is TGTGCCAGCAGTGAGCCTGGGGCCAACGTCCTGACTTTC. Translated: CASSEPGANVLTF.

This sequence joins TRBV15 and TRBJ1-3, with unresolved D. Germline lookup yields CDR1 LNHNV and CDR2 YYDKDF (reference sequence). Deletions cut 4 bases from V and 7 bases from J, with 11 bases between. CDR3 length: 13 amino acids. The CDR3 protein is CATSTGPANTIYF. In nucleotides, the CDR3 is TGTGCCACCAGCACCGGTCCTGCGAACACCATATATTTT.

The chain has TRBV28 and TRBJ2-7, with TRBD1 matching 9 bases. V gave up 6 bases and J gave up 4 bases; unmatched junction bases: 10. The CDR3 extends over 15 amino acids. The germline V gene has CDR1 MDHEN and CDR2 SYDVKM. In DNA form, the CDR3 reads TGTGCCAGCAGCCCACCTGACAGGGGGAGGTACGAGCAGTACTTC. This translates into CASSPPDRGRYEQYF.

The V call is TRBV6-2 or TRBV6-3, the J call TRBJ2-2; no firm D call. This CDR3 spans 14 amino acids. Trimming took 6 bases from V and 1 from J, leaving 9 bases between them. Germline lookup yields CDR1 MNHEY and CDR2 SVGEGT. In DNA, the CDR3 is TGTGCCAGCAGAGGGCCCGGGAACACCGGGGAGCTGTTTTTT. Translating gives CASRGPGNTGELFF.

The chain links TRBV11-1 to TRBJ2-6, with TRBD2 as a possible D gene (5 bases). CDR3 length: 19 residues. V gave up 3 bases and J gave up 2 bases, with 20 bases separating them. CDR1 and CDR2 from the germline V gene are SGHAT and FQDESV (reference sequence). The CDR3 sequence: CASSLSARSGITGANVLTF. The CDR3 DNA is TGTGCCAGCAGCTTGTCGGCACGGTCGGGGATTACTGGGGCCAACGTCCTGACTTTC.

The chain uses TRBV11-3 and TRBJ2-6; unclear D gene. Deletions cut 2 bases from V and 4 bases from J, with 9 bases between. Germline CDR1 SGHNT, CDR2 YENEEA. CDR3 length: 15 residues. The CDR3 loop is CASSLRLPGANVLTF. DNA for the CDR3: TGTGCCAGCAGCTTAAGGCTCCCAGGGGCCAACGTCCTGACTTTC.

This clonotype has just a few counts. The gene calls are TRBV6-5 and TRBJ2-7, with TRBD2 as a possible D gene (6 bases). This CDR3 contains 16 residues. Germline loops: CDR1 MNHEY, CDR2 SVGAGI. V lost 0 bases, J lost 0 bases, and 12 bases lay in between. CDR3 nucleotides: TGTGCCAGCAGTTACTCGGTAGCGGAGCCCTCCTACGAGCAGTACTTC. Translated, it gives CASSYSVAEPSYEQYF.